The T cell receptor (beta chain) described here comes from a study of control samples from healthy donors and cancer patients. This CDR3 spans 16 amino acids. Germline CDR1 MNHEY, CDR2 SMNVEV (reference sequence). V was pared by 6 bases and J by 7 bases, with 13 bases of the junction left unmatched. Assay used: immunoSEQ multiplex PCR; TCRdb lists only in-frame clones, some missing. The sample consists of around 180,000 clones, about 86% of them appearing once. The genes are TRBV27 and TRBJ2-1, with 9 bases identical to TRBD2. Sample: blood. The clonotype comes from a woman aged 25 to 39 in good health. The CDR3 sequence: CASRNLAGGPRNEQFF. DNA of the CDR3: TGTGCCAGCAGGAACCTCGCGGGAGGGCCTCGGAATGAGCAGTTCTTC.